This T cell receptor beta chain appears in the sequencing data of a study of shared clonotypes between healthy human individuals (dated by TCRdb to 2020 to 2022). For context, the study as a whole: The cohort included three men and a couple of women between 18 and 49 years of age. For each donor, three plates each were used for CD4 naive and CD4 memory, two plates were used for CD8 naive, and one plate was used for CD8 memory. To estimate repertoire size and how much clonotype sharing occurs between individuals, the study deeply sequenced the blood TCR repertoires of roughly 5 healthy adults. Libraries were prepared and TCR repertoires were sequenced by different laboratories using diverse techniques, in order to increase sequencing depth and limit assay-specific biases. Each donor's leukapheresis produced roughly between roughly 0.94 and 9.5 billion PBMCs.

This clone was observed once. This receptor's antigen is unknown. The input lacks base qualities; no much larger clone sits a single base away. Donors were healthy HIV-negative adults with no recently reported acute infections or vaccinations. All donors were Caucasian adults living in Nashville, Tennessee, USA. CD4+ T cells were enriched by magnetic negative selection; naive cells were then positively selected on CD45RA, and the negative fraction formed the memory subset. Blood was collected by leukapheresis, and PBMCs were isolated by Ficoll-Histopaque density gradient centrifugation and then cryopreserved in liquid nitrogen vapor phase. Purity and quantity of every magnetically sorted T cell population were checked by analytical flow cytometry. Genomic DNA was isolated from every sorted fraction and measured by UV absorbance on a Nanodrop 2000c. Points the paper makes about the study in general: Sampling was restricted to blood, and TCR repertoires in tissue are likely to differ from TCR repertoires in blood. Even with the large sequencing depth, rarefaction of the sorted-subset datasets indicated that sequencing was incomplete. Clonotypes shared by all four sorted-subset donors showed higher generation probabilities than non-shared clonotypes. Roughly 5% of naive CD4, around 4% of naive CD8, about 2.1% of memory CD4, and about 0.4% of memory CD8 clonotypes were shared across several donors. Larger estimated clonotype richness was generally found for naive subsets than for memory subsets. Based on pairwise subsampling, the degree of clonotype sharing among donors was expected to be affected by sequencing depth. The small number of donors limited the genetic and exposure-history diversity represented.

Using the deep immunoSEQ assay, multiplex PCR amplified TCR CDR3 regions from genomic DNA. For each cell subset, the extracted genomic DNA was distributed evenly across all wells of several immunoSEQ 96-well plates, and each plate served as one replicate. For sorted subsets, approximately 200 ng of genomic DNA, equivalent to roughly 33,000 T cell genomes, went into each replicate PCR. The purified libraries were quantified using a Qubit 3.0 fluorometer, sized with a Bioanalyzer 2100, and then quantified again using the KAPA Library Quantification kit. Every immunoSEQ 96-well plate was sequenced on a separate single-read 150-cycle Illumina NextSeq 550 flow cell. Regarding the original processing steps: Because only junctional sequences without quality scores were contained in the immunoSEQ output, filtering matching that applied to full-length reads could not be performed. To assign V/J genes and CDR3, sequences were annotated using PyIR, a Python wrapper for IgBLAST v1.9, with IMGT germline references. Reads were filtered out if the reads had weak V/J assignments (E-value above 1e-6), no CDR3, stop codons, out-of-frame junctions, or ambiguous translated residues. A V3J clonotype was defined by an identical inferred V gene, J gene, and CDR3 amino acid sequence. Percentage overlap between repertoires was calculated by dividing the number of shared unique clonotypes by the size of the smaller repertoire. Richness of each repertoire was evaluated using RTK rarefaction, the Chao1 estimator, and Recon v2.1 estimates of unobserved clonotypes. For all TCRbeta clonotypes obtained by the gDNA method from a few donors, generation probabilities were computed with OLGA. TCRdb provides this immuneACCESS table in a form limited to in-frame rearrangements. Some clones are lacking; in checked studies, under half of them reflect an unresolved V gene, and why the rest are absent is not known. V and J calls and clone size are those listed in that table; D and trimming were worked out from the DNA. Counted in this sample were approximately 2.4 million clones; 90% to 96% of them appeared once. In total, the top ten clones hold around 0.13% of the sample.

The CDR3 runs 16 residues from the cysteine to the phenylalanine. Just the 48-base CDR3 DNA is kept, in frame starting at base 1. The germline V gene encodes CDR1 SNHLY and CDR2 FYNNEI. A distance of 9 bases separates the germline ends of V and J, which lose 0 bases and 0 bases respectively. Recombination connected TRBV2 to TRBJ2-4; a confident D gene designation cannot be given. Sequencing was performed on naive CD4+ T cells sorted from blood. The cell subset or site label for this specimen denotes: CD45RA+ positively selected. The clonotype originates from a man aged 18 to 35 in good health. CDR3 loop: CASSEARSVAKNIQYF. The DNA reads as follows: TGTGCCAGCAGTGAAGCTCGATCAGTAGCCAAAAACATTCAGTACTTC.